This T cell receptor beta chain is from a study of post-analysis software for immune sequencing data. Looking at the study overall: Some patients lacked subtype; others had relapsing-remitting, secondary progressive or progressive-relapsing disease. General observations from the study: Four to six TRBV segments were significantly more frequent in patients than in controls. TRBV5-6, TRBV5-1 and TRBV20-1 were among these segments. Compared with controls, patients showed significantly lower normalized Chao1 diversity.

V was shortened by 7 bases and J by 2 bases, with 12 bases between the two germline ends. Germline V gives CDR1 DFQATT, CDR2 SNEGSKA (reference sequence). CDR3 size: 12 residues. Tagging with unique molecular identifiers was a feature of the TCR beta cDNA libraries. Each CDR3 protein is one row after TCRdb ran MiXCR on the PCR reads. The profile shows around 400,000 distinct CDR3 sequences, roughly 30% of them singletons. This clonotype was picked up a small number of times. Its antigen is currently unknown. Sequencing used blood. This sequence was found in a girl aged 5-17 years with multiple sclerosis. The chain links TRBV20-1 to TRBJ2-7, with D possibly TRBD2 on 5 matching bases. The CDR3 nucleotides are TGCAGTGTCAGTCGAGGGACCTACGAGCAGTACTTC. This sequence encodes CSVSRGTYEQYF.